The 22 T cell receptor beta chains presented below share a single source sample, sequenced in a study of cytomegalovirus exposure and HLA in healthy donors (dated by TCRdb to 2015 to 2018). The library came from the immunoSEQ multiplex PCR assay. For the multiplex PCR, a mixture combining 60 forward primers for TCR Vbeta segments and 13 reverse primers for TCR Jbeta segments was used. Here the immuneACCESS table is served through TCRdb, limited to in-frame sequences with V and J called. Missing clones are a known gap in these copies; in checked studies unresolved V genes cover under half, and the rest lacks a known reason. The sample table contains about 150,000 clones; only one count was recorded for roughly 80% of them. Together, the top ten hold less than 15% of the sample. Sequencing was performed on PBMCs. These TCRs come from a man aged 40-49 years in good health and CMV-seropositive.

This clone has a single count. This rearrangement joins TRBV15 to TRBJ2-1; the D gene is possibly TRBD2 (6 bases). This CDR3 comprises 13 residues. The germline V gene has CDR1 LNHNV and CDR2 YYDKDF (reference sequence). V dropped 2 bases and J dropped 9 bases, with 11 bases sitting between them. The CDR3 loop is CATSRSKEGEQFF. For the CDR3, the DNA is TGTGCCACCAGCAGATCGAAGGAGGGTGAGCAGTTCTTC.

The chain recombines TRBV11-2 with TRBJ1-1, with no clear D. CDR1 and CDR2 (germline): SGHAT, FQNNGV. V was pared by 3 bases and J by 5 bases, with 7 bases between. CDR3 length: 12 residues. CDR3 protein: CASSFSGTEAFF. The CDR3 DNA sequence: TGTGCCAGCAGCTTCTCGGGGACTGAAGCTTTCTTT.

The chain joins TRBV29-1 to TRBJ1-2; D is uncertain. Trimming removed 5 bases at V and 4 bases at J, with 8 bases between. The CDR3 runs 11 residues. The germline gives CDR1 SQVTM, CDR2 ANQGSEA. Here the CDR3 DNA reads TGCAGCGTTTCGGGGTTCTATGGCTACACCTTC. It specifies CSVSGFYGYTF.

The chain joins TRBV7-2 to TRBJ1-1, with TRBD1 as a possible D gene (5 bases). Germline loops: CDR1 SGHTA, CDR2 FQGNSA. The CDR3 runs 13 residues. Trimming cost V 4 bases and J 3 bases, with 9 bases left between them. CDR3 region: CASSWGGDTEAFF. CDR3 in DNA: TGTGCCAGCAGCTGGGGAGGGGACACTGAAGCTTTCTTT. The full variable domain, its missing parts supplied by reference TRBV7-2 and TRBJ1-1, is GAGVSQSPSNKVTEKGKDVELRCDPISGHTALYWYRQSLGQGLEFLIYFQGNSAPDKSGLPSDRFSAERTGGSVSTLTIQRTQQEDSAVYLCASSWGGDTEAFFGQGTRLTVV.

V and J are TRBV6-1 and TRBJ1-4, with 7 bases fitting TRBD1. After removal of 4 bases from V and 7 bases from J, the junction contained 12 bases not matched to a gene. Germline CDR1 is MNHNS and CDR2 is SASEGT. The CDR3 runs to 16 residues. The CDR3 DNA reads TGTGCCAGCAGTGGAAGCCCCCAGGGGGATTTTGAAAAACTGTTTTTT. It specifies CASSGSPQGDFEKLFF.

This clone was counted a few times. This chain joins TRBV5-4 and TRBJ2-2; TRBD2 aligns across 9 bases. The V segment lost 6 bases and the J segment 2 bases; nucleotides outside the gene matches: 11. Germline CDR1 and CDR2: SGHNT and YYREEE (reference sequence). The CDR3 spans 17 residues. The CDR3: CASTHRLAGLNTGELFF. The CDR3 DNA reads TGTGCCAGCACCCATAGGCTAGCGGGACTAAACACCGGGGAGCTGTTTTTT. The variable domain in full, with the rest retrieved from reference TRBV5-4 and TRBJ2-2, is ETGVTQSPTHLIKTRGQQVTLRCSSQSGHNTVSWYQQALGQGPQFIFQYYREEENGRGNFPPRFSGLQFPNYSSELNVNALELDDSALYLCASTHRLAGLNTGELFFGEGSRLTVL.

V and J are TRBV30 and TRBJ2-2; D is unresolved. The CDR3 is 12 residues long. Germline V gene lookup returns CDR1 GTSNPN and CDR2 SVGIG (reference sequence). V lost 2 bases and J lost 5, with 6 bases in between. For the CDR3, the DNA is TGTGCCTGGAGTCCCAGAACCGGGGAGCTGTTTTTT. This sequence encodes CAWSPRTGELFF.

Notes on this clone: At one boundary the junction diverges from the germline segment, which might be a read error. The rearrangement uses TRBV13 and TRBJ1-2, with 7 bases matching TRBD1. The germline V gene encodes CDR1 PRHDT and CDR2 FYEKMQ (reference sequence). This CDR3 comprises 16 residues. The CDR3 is CASSRAGTASPYGHTF. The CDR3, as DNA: TGTGCCAGCAGCCGGGCCGGGACAGCGTCTCCTTATGGCCACACCTTC.

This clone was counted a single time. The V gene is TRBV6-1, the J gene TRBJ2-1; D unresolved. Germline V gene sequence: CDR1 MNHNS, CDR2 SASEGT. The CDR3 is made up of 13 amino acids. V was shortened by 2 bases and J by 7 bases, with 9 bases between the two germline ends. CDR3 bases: TGTGCCAGCAGTGAAATTTCCGGGAATGAGCAGTTCTTC. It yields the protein CASSEISGNEQFF.

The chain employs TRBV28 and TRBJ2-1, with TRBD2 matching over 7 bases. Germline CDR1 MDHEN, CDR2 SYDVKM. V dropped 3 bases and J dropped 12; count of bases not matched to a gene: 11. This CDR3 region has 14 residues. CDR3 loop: CASSFGAGVGGQFF. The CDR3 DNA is TGTGCCAGCAGTTTCGGGGCGGGAGTCGGTGGGCAGTTCTTC.

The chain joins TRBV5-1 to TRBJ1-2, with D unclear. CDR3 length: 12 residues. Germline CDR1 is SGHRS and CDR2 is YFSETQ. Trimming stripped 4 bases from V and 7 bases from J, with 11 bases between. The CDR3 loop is CASSAGHTGYTF. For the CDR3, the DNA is TGCGCCAGCAGCGCAGGCCATACTGGCTACACCTTC. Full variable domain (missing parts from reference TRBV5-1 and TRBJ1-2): KAGVTQTPRYLIKTRGQQVTLSCSPISGHRSVSWYQQTPGQGLQFLFEYFSETQRNKGNFPGRFSGRQFSNSRSEMNVSTLELGDSALYLCASSAGHTGYTFGSGTRLTVV.

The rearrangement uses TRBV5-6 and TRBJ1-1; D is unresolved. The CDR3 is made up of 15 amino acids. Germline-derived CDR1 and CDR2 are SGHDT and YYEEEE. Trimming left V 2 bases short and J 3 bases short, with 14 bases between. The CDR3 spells CASSLGLLGYTEAFF. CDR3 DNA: TGTGCCAGCAGCTTAGGACTGCTTGGATACACTGAAGCTTTCTTT.

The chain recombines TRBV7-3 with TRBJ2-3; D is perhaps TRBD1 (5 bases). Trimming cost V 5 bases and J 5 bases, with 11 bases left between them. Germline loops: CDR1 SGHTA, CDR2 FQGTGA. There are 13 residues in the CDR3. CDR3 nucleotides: TGTGCCAGCAGCGACTTAAGGGGAGATACGCAGTATTTT. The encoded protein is CASSDLRGDTQYF.

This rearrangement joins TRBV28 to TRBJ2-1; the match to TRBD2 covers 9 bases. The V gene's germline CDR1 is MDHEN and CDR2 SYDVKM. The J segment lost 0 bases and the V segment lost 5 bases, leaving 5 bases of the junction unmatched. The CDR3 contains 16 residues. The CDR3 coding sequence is TGTGCCAGCAGTGCCCTACTAGCGGGCTCCTACAATGAGCAGTTCTTC. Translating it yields CASSALLAGSYNEQFF.

This CDR3 reads CASSLKGVGQPQHF. The CDR3 DNA reads as TGTGCCAGCAGCTTAAAAGGGGTAGGACAGCCCCAGCATTTT. The rearrangement uses TRBV7-8 and TRBJ1-5; weak D call: TRBD1 (5 bases). V was clipped by 2 bases and J by 7 bases, with 12 bases between them. The CDR3 is 14 amino acids. Germline loops: CDR1 SGHVS, CDR2 FQNEAQ.

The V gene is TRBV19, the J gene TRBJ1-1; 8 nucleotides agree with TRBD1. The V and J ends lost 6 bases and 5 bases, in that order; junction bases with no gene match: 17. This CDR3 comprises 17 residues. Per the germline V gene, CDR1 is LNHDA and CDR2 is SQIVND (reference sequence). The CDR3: CASRGQWGRGLRTEAFF. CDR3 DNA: TGTGCCAGTAGGGGTCAGTGGGGCAGGGGGCTTCGGACTGAAGCTTTCTTT.

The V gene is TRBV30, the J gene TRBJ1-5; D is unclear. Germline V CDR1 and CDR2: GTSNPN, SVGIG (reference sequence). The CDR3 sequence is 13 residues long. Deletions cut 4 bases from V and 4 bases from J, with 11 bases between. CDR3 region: CAWTSGDNQPQHF. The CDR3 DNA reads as TGTGCCTGGACCTCGGGAGATAATCAGCCCCAGCATTTT. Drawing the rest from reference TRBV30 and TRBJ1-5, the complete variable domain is SQTIHQWPATLVQPVGSPLSLECTVEGTSNPNLYWYRQAAGRGLQLLFYSVGIGQISSEVPQNLSASRPQDRQFILSSKKLLLSDSGFYLCAWTSGDNQPQHFGDGTRLSIL.

The CDR3 DNA sequence: TGTGCCAGCAGCTTGGCGGCGACTAGCGGGATGGACGGGGAGCTGTTTTTT. This sequence encodes CASSLAATSGMDGELFF. The J gene is TRBJ2-2, the V gene TRBV5-6; 11 nucleotides agree with TRBD2. In germline, CDR1 is SGHDT, CDR2 YYEEEE. CDR3 length: 17 amino acids. V lost 0 bases, J lost 7 bases, and 8 bases stayed unmatched.

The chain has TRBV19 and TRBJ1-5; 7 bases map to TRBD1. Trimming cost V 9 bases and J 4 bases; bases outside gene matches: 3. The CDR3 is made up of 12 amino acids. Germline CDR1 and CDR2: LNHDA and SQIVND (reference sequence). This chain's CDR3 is CASKQGNQPQHF. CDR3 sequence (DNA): TGTGCCAGCAAACAGGGGAATCAGCCCCAGCATTTT.

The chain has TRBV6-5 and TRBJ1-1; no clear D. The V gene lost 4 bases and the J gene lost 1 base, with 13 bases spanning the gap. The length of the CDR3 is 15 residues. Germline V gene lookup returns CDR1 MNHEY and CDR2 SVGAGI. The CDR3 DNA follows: TGTGCCAGCAGTTCTAGGCCCGACCCGAACACTGAAGCTTTCTTT. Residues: CASSSRPDPNTEAFF.

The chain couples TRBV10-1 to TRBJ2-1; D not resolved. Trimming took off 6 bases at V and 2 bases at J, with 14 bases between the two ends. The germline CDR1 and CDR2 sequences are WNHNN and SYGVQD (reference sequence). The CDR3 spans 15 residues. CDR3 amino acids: CASSSDIGPYNEQFF. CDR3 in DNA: TGCGCCAGCAGCTCAGACATCGGTCCCTACAATGAGCAGTTCTTC.

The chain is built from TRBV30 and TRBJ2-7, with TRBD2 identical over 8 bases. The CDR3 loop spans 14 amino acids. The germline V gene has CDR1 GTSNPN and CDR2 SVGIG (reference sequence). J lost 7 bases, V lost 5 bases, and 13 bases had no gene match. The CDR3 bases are TGTGCCTGGGAGAGTTTCCGGGAGGGAGGGGAGCAGTACTTC. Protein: CAWESFREGGEQYF.